The 5 T cell receptor beta chains presented below share a single source sample, sequenced in a study of regulatory T cells in long-lasting Graves disease. Building the TCR beta libraries relied on iRepertoire HTBI primers, and CDR3 regions underwent Arm-PCR. TCRdb fed the multiplex PCR reads into MiXCR, producing one record per CDR3 protein. The sample lists fewer than 450,000 distinct CDR3 sequences, around 20% occurring once. Time point specified: persistent/refractory GD, antithyroid drugs over 5 years with positive TRAb. Researchers made the TCR library from RNA that was extracted from PBMCs. The sequencing used peripheral blood mononuclear cells (PBMCs), collected when the disease was refractory, from a patient treated with antithyroid drugs. The receptors derive from a female donor with Graves disease.

The chain combines TRBV6-1 with TRBJ2-6, with D uncertain. Trimming removed 3 bases from V and 2 bases from J, with 11 bases in between. Germline V gene data show CDR1 as MNHNS and CDR2 as SASEGT. The CDR3 sequence is 16 residues long. CDR3 DNA sequence: TGTGCCAGCAGTGACAGGCAACCCACTGGGGCCAACGTCCTGACTTTC. Encoded protein: CASSDRQPTGANVLTF.

This clonotype appeared a few times. This chain uses TRBV9 with TRBJ1-1, with 9 positions matching TRBD1. The CDR3 is 14 residues long. Germline CDR1 is SGDLS and CDR2 is YYNGEE. V lost 3 bases, J lost 3 bases, and 3 bases stayed unmatched. The CDR3 DNA sequence: TGTGCCAGCAGCGACGGGACAGGGTACACTGAAGCTTTCTTT. Translation gives CASSDGTGYTEAFF. The whole variable domain, remainder taken from reference TRBV9 and TRBJ1-1, is DSGVTQTPKHLITATGQRVTLRCSPRSGDLSVYWYQQSLDQGLQFLIQYYNGEERAKGNILERFSAQQFPDLHSELNLSSLELGDSALYFCASSDGTGYTEAFFGQGTRLTVV.

This clonotype was detected ten times or more. The chain's CDR3 is CAISASGSQETQYF. The CDR3 nucleotides are TGTGCCATCAGCGCTAGCGGGAGCCAAGAGACCCAGTACTTC. The genes are TRBV10-3 and TRBJ2-5, with 10 bases aligning to TRBD2. Trimming at V came to 6 bases and at J to 1 base, leaving 2 bases not matched to a gene. Germline V gives CDR1 ENHRY, CDR2 SYGVKD. CDR3 length: 14 amino acids.

The gene calls are TRBV6-5 and TRBJ1-6, with TRBD1 matching 8 bases. The CDR3 has 13 amino acids. J lost 9 bases, V lost 4 bases, and 2 bases had no gene match. Germline values: CDR1 MNHEY, CDR2 SVGAGI. CDR3 residues: CASSFDRGSPLHF. CDR3 DNA sequence: TGTGCCAGCAGTTTCGACAGGGGTTCACCCCTCCACTTT.

Of note for this clonotype: This may arise from a read error, as a much more abundant clone is one base away. V is TRBV6-7 and J is TRBJ1-1; no firm D call. TRBV6-7 is sorted into the ORF group, with uncertain function. V lost 5 bases to trimming and J lost 2 bases, with 27 bases between them. The CDR3 runs to 19 residues. This CDR3 is CASSLSGGTRFDGNTEAFF. CDR3 in DNA: TGTGCCAGCAGTCTGTCGGGAGGTACGCGATTTGACGGTAACACTGAAGCTTTCTTT.